Below are 9 T cell receptor beta chains sequenced from a single sample in a study of blood T cells in healthy people across ages. A second PCR, run for about 6 to 11 cycles, used a sample-barcoded 5' primer plus a J-beta primer mix. MiXCR, applied by TCRdb to the 5' RACE reads, yields one record per CDR3 protein. In the table there are roughly 700,000 distinct CDR3 sequences, 32% of which are singletons. The sequenced sample consisted of blood. The receptors were sampled from a woman of 80 years or more in good health.

This clonotype was counted a few times. The chain couples TRBV12-3 or TRBV12-4 to TRBJ1-1, with D perhaps matching TRBD1 (5 bases). The V end was cut by 3 bases, the J end by 6 bases, with 14 bases between. The CDR3 length is 14 residues. The CDR3: CASSFGTRGAEAFF. The CDR3, as DNA: TGTGCCAGCAGTTTCGGGACCCGCGGGGCTGAAGCTTTCTTT.

CDR3 in DNA: TGTGCCAGCAGCCATGCTCAGGGGGCGGCTGAAGCTTTCTTT. Encoded protein: CASSHAQGAAEAFF. The rearrangement links TRBV3-1 to TRBJ1-1; 8 bases map to TRBD1. CDR1 is LGHDT and CDR2 is YNNKEL in the germline V gene (reference sequence). V dropped 3 bases and J dropped 6; count of bases not matched to a gene: 6. The CDR3 covers 14 residues. The whole variable domain, filled in from reference TRBV3-1 and TRBJ1-1, reads DTAVSQTPKYLVTQMGNDKSIKCEQNLGHDTMYWYKQDSKKFLKIMFSYNNKELIINETVPNRFSPKSPDKAHLNLHINSLELGDSAVYFCASSHAQGAAEAFFGQGTRLTVV.

The chain employs TRBV19 and TRBJ2-1; possibly TRBD1 or TRBD2 for D (5 bases each). Germline assignment: CDR1 LNHDA and CDR2 SQIVND (reference sequence). The CDR3 covers 16 residues. V lost 6 bases and J lost 4, with 19 bases in between. The CDR3 nucleotides are TGTGCCAGTAGCGGATTCGGGGCTAGACGTTACAATGAGCAGTTCTTC. Amino acid sequence: CASSGFGARRYNEQFF.

J is TRBJ2-4 and V is TRBV29-1; maybe TRBD2 (5 bases). Near its end, the DNA agrees better with TRBJ2-7, so the J call may be wrong. Germline lookup yields CDR1 SQVTM and CDR2 ANQGSEA. The CDR3 has 11 residues. As DNA, the CDR3 is TGCAGCGTTGAAGTAGCGAACGAGCAGTACTTC. This translates into CSVEVANEQYF.

This clonotype appeared a few times. The chain joins TRBV6-1 to TRBJ1-1; possible D gene TRBD1, 5 bases. Germline lookup yields CDR1 MNHNS and CDR2 SASEGT. V lost 5 bases to trimming and J lost 2 bases, with 9 bases between them. This CDR3 region has 13 residues. The CDR3 protein is CASSKQANTEAFF. The DNA of the CDR3 is TGTGCCAGCAGTAAACAGGCTAACACTGAAGCTTTCTTT.

In regard to this clonotype: A read error may explain this, as a much larger clone is one base away. The chain combines TRBV14 with TRBJ2-7, with D unclear. V lost 7 bases, J lost 12 bases, and 19 bases lay in between. Germline V gives CDR1 SGHDN, CDR2 FVKESK. This CDR3 is built from 12 residues. CDR3 in amino acids: CASNQSQAVVYF. In nucleotides, the CDR3 is TGTGCCAGCAACCAGTCCCAGGCGGTCGTGTACTTC.

The chain links TRBV19 to TRBJ2-1; 14 positions match TRBD2. Unmatched junction bases numbered 3, after V lost 4 bases and J lost 7 bases. The CDR3 covers 15 residues. CDR1 and CDR2 (germline): LNHDA, SQIVND (reference sequence). CDR3 in DNA: TGTGCCAGTAGTAGGGGACTAGCGGGGGAGAATGAGCAGTTCTTC. As protein: CASSRGLAGENEQFF.

V is TRBV7-9 and J is TRBJ1-4; D might be TRBD1 (5 bases). The CDR3 runs 15 residues. V was clipped by 5 bases and J by 7 bases, with 17 bases between them. Germline V gene data show CDR1 as SEHNR and CDR2 as FQNEAQ (reference sequence). The CDR3 DNA follows: TGTGCCAGCAGCGGGATCACAGGAACTGGTGAAAAACTGTTTTTT. Translation gives CASSGITGTGEKLFF.

Comment on this clonotype: With a much larger clone just one base away, this may be a read error. V and J are TRBV18 and TRBJ2-5; 13 nucleotides agree with TRBD2. Germline CDR1 and CDR2: KGHSH and LQKENI. The CDR3 has 15 amino acids. CDR3 region: CTSSPGLAGRETQYF. The CDR3 bases are TGTACCAGCTCACCGGGACTAGCGGGGAGGGAGACCCAGTACTTC.